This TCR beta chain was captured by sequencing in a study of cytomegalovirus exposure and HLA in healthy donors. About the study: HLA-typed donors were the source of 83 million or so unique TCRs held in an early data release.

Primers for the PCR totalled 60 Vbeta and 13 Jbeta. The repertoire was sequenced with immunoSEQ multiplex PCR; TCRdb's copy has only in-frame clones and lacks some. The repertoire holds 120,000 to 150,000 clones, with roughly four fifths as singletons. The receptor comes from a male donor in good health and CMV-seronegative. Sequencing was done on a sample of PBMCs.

CDR3 sequence reads: CASSLQGIPTEAFF. In nucleotides, the CDR3 is TGTGCCAGCAGTCTACAGGGGATCCCCACTGAAGCTTTCTTT. The rearrangement joins TRBV27 to TRBJ1-1, with 7 bases that match TRBD1. Trimming at V came to 5 bases and at J to 4 bases, leaving 7 bases not matched to a gene. The germline V gene encodes CDR1 MNHEY and CDR2 SMNVEV (reference sequence). The CDR3 consists of 14 residues.